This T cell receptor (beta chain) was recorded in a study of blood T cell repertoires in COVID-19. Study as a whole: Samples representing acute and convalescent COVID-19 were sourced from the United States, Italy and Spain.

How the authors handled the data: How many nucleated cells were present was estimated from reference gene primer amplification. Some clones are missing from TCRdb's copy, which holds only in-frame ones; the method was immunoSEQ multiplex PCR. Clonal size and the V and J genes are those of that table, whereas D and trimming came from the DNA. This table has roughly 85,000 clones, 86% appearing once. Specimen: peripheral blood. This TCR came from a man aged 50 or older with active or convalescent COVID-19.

DNA of the CDR3: TGTGCCAGCAGCCCCGTCGGAGCAACTAATGAAAAACTGTTTTTT. Its protein is CASSPVGATNEKLFF. The chain joins TRBV5-5 to TRBJ1-4; D unclear. V lost 4 bases and J 0 bases, leaving 10 bases between the germline ends. This CDR3 is 15 amino acids long. The germline V gene encodes CDR1 SGHKS and CDR2 YYEKEE (reference sequence).